A selection of T cell receptor beta chains follows, all from one sample in a study of CD4 T cells in relation to SARS-CoV-2 and coronaviruses. Clones were read by immunoSEQ multiplex PCR, and TCRdb kept only the in-frame ones, dropping some. Found here are roughly 57,000 clones, about nine tenths of them singletons; the top ten hold 1.4%. Sequenced input: memory CD4+ T cells from PBMCs. Source of these receptors: a human donor in good health. CDR3s include the opening cysteine and the closing phenylalanine or tryptophan. D genes are given only for firm matches. Size is omitted from some rows. Given values are once, few, many or a class for expanded clones.

V	J	size	D	CDR3	DNA
TRBV29-1	TRBJ2-5	NA	NA	CSVRAGETQYF	TGCAGCGTCAGGGCCGGAGAGACCCAGTACTTC
TRBV7-9	TRBJ2-7	NA	NA	CASSNGGYGEQYF	TGTGCCAGCAGTAATGGGGGGTACGGGGAGCAGTACTTC
TRBV15	TRBJ2-7	NA	NA	CATSRDPPYEQYF	TGTGCCACCAGCAGAGATCCGCCCTACGAGCAGTACTTC
TRBV28	TRBJ2-3	NA	NA	CASSLIDTQYF	TGTGCCAGCAGTTTAATAGATACGCAGTATTTT
TRBV7-8	TRBJ2-7	NA	NA	CASSLTFDKNYEQYF	TGTGCCAGCAGCCTGACGTTCGACAAAAACTACGAGCAGTACTTC
TRBV4-1	TRBJ1-4	NA	NA	CASSQDSGRASEKLFF	TGCGCCAGCAGCCAAGATTCGGGTCGGGCAAGTGAAAAACTGTTTTTT
TRBV12-5	TRBJ1-1	NA	NA	CASGLSTGMGNTEAFF	TGTGCTAGTGGTTTGTCAACAGGGATGGGAAACACTGAAGCTTTCTTT
TRBV29-1	TRBJ2-7	NA	TRBD2	CSALLAGASYEQYF	TGCAGCGCCCTACTAGCGGGAGCCTCCTACGAGCAGTACTTC
TRBV30	TRBJ2-5	NA	TRBD2	CAWSAGGFAAETQYF	TGTGCCTGGAGTGCGGGGGGGTTCGCAGCCGAGACCCAGTACTTC
TRBV12-3/TRBV12-4	TRBJ2-5	NA	NA	CASSAQGGETQYF	TGTGCCAGCAGTGCCCAGGGCGGGGAGACCCAGTACTTC
TRBV28	TRBJ2-7	few	NA	CASSLGGKQYF	TGTGCCAGCAGTTTAGGGGGAAAGCAGTACTTC
TRBV7-2	TRBJ2-2	NA	TRBD2	CASSKREGNTGELFF	TGTGCCAGCAGCAAGCGGGAGGGGAACACCGGGGAGCTGTTTTTT
TRBV9	TRBJ1-1	once	NA	CASSKQGPNTEAFF	TGTGCCAGCAGCAAACAGGGACCTAACACTGAAGCTTTCTTT
TRBV18	TRBJ2-7	NA	TRBD1	CASSTGGLGPEQYF	TGTGCCAGCTCCACAGGGGGCCTGGGTCCCGAGCAGTACTTC
TRBV3-1/TRBV3-2	TRBJ2-5	NA	NA	CASSQESQGRETQYF	TGTGCCAGCAGCCAAGAGAGCCAGGGGAGAGAGACCCAGTACTTC
TRBV18	TRBJ2-5	NA	NA	CASSPRQETQYF	TGTGCCAGCTCACCACGGCAAGAGACCCAGTACTTC
TRBV7-9	TRBJ1-2	NA	NA	CASSLGGLGSYGYTF	TGTGCCAGCAGCTTAGGGGGGCTGGGTAGCTATGGCTACACCTTC
TRBV4-1	TRBJ2-7	once	NA	CASSQESDYYEQYF	TGCGCCAGCAGCCAAGAGAGCGATTACTACGAGCAGTACTTC
TRBV5-1	TRBJ2-7	NA	TRBD2	CASSTSGSGYEQYF	TGCGCCAGCAGCACTAGCGGGAGTGGCTACGAGCAGTACTTC
TRBV7-6	TRBJ2-5	NA	NA	CASSLVQGRQETQYF	TGTGCCAGCAGCTTAGTTCAGGGGAGGCAAGAGACCCAGTACTTC